This T cell receptor (beta chain) derives from a study of T cell responses to AZD1222 COVID-19 vaccine. The length of the CDR3 is 15 residues. The germline CDR1 and CDR2 sequences are GTSNPN and SVGIG (reference sequence). V lost 0 bases and J 0 bases, leaving 8 bases between the germline ends. This table comes from immunoSEQ multiplex PCR, and its TCRdb copy is limited to in-frame clones, with some not included. The data contain around 110,000 clones, roughly 90% of them singletons. The receptor was isolated from an adult in good health. J is TRBJ1-4 and V is TRBV30; perhaps TRBD1 as D (6 bases). This specimen was peripheral blood, taken on day 0 of AZD1222 vaccination. CDR3 bases: TGTGCCTGGAGTGTAGGGACAACAACTAATGAAAAACTGTTTTTT. It yields the protein CAWSVGTTTNEKLFF.